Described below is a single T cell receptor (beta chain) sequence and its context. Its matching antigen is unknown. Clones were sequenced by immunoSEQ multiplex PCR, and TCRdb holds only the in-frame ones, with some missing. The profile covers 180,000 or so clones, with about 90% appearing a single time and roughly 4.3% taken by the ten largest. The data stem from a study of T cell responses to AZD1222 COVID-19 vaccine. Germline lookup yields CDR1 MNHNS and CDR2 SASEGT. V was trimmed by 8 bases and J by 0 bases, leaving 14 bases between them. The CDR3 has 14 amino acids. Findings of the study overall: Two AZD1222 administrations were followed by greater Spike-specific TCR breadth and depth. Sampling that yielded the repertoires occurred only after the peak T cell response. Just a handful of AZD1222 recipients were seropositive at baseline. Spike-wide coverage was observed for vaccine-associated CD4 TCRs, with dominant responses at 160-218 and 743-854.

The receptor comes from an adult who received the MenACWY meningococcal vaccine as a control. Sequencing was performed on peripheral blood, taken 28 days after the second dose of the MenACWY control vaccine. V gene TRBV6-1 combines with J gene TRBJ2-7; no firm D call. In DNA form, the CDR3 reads TGTGCCAGCGGTTCTAGTCCCCGCTCCTACGAGCAGTACTTC. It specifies CASGSSPRSYEQYF.